Below, 18 T cell receptor beta chains from the same sample are listed, as sequenced in a study of cytomegalovirus exposure and HLA in healthy donors. The PCR made use of 60 Vbeta and 13 Jbeta primers. Generated by immunoSEQ multiplex PCR, the TCRdb table keeps only in-frame clones and is missing some. The sample shows 55,000 to 85,000 clones, and 3.8% sits with its ten largest clones. The source material was PBMCs. The receptor source for this set is a female donor in good health and CMV-seropositive.

The chain employs TRBV10-3 and TRBJ1-1, with D uncertain. This CDR3 comprises 11 residues. Looked up from germline, CDR1 is ENHRY and CDR2 is SYGVKD. The V gene lost 6 bases and the J gene lost 5 bases, with 7 bases spanning the gap. The DNA for the CDR3 is TGTGCCATCAGCTCGAGGACTGAAGCTTTCTTT. As protein: CAISSRTEAFF.

The gene calls are TRBV6-4 and TRBJ2-7, with D possibly being TRBD1 (6 bases). Germline V gives CDR1 MRHNA, CDR2 SNTAGT. The CDR3 is 11 amino acids. Between the trimmed V and J ends, which lost 6 bases and 5 bases, there was a span of 8 bases. In DNA, the CDR3 is TGTGCCAGCAGCCCAGGGGACGAGCAGTACTTC. Protein sequence: CASSPGDEQYF.

This chain joins TRBV4-1 and TRBJ2-7, with 9 bases lining up with TRBD1. V shed 0 bases and J 4 bases; nucleotides not matched to a gene: 7. Germline CDR1 MGHRA, CDR2 YSYEKL. This CDR3 has 16 residues. In DNA, the CDR3 is TGCGCCAGCAGCCAAGAAATTGGGGACAGGGAATACGAGCAGTACTTC. This codes for CASSQEIGDREYEQYF.

The chain combines TRBV29-1 with TRBJ2-7; TRBD1 matches at 9 bases. Germline values: CDR1 SQVTM, CDR2 ANQGSEA. J was trimmed by 4 bases and V by 6 bases; bases with no gene match: 10. This CDR3 is 14 amino acids long. This CDR3 reads CSVQAQGAGYEQYF. CDR3 DNA: TGCAGCGTCCAGGCACAGGGGGCGGGTTACGAGCAGTACTTC.

J is TRBJ2-7 and V is TRBV28; D is possibly TRBD2 (6 bases). Germline-derived CDR1 and CDR2 are MDHEN and SYDVKM. CDR3 length: 15 amino acids. V lost 4 bases to trimming and J lost 4 bases, with 17 bases between them. The CDR3 sequence: CASSSPLRGTYEQYF. In DNA, the CDR3 is TGTGCCAGCAGTTCCCCCCTTCGCGGGACTTACGAGCAGTACTTC. The whole variable domain, remainder taken from reference TRBV28 and TRBJ2-7, is DVKVTQSSRYLVKRTGEKVFLECVQDMDHENMFWYRQDPGLGLRLIYFSYDVKMKEKGDIPEGYSVSREKKERFSLILESASTNQTSMYLCASSSPLRGTYEQYFGPGTRLTVT.

The rearrangement joins TRBV11-3 to TRBJ2-1, with TRBD2 matching 8 bases. The CDR3 is made up of 16 amino acids. Germline CDR1 and CDR2: SGHNT and YENEEA. V dropped 6 bases and J dropped 8; count of bases not matched to a gene: 15. Written as DNA, the CDR3 is TGTGCCAGCAGTTCCGAGCGGGGGCCCTCCCGGGATGAGCAGTTCTTC. It codes for CASSSERGPSRDEQFF.

V usage is TRBV19 and J usage is TRBJ1-2; no reliable D call. The germline CDR1 and CDR2 sequences are LNHDA and SQIVND (reference sequence). The CDR3 loop spans 13 amino acids. Trimming took off 3 bases at V and 8 bases at J, with 13 bases between the two ends. CDR3 protein: CASSIGKVGGYTF. The CDR3 DNA is TGTGCCAGTAGTATCGGGAAAGTCGGGGGCTACACCTTC.

V usage is TRBV18 and J usage is TRBJ2-7; D is unclear. The germline gives CDR1 KGHSH, CDR2 LQKENI. The CDR3 is made up of 12 amino acids. Trimming took 4 bases from V and 6 from J, leaving 10 bases between them. The CDR3 coding sequence is TGTGCCAGCTCACTCAACCGGGTCGAGCAGTACTTC. This encodes CASSLNRVEQYF.

This sequence joins TRBV18 and TRBJ1-4; TRBD1 is a possible D gene (6 bases). CDR3 length equals 14 residues. Trimming shortened V by 6 bases and J by 7 bases, and 15 bases separated the two germline ends. Germline CDR1 reads KGHSH; CDR2 reads LQKENI. This CDR3 reads CASSDTGLGEKLFF. CDR3 coding DNA: TGTGCCAGCTCGGACACAGGGTTGGGTGAAAAACTGTTTTTT.

This rearrangement joins TRBV28 to TRBJ2-5; no firm D call. Germline CDR1 reads MDHEN; CDR2 reads SYDVKM. The CDR3 is made up of 12 amino acids. Trimming removed 2 bases at V and 4 bases at J, with 5 bases between. In nucleotides, the CDR3 is TGTGCCAGCAGTTTACCCCGAGAGACCCAGTACTTC. Protein product: CASSLPRETQYF.

The CDR3 region has the DNA TGTGCCACCAGCAGAGATTTCGGGACAGGGGGCGGCTACACCTTC. Its protein product is CATSRDFGTGGGYTF. The chain combines TRBV15 with TRBJ1-2; 12 nucleotides line up with TRBD1. The CDR3 length is 15 residues. V lost 0 bases and J lost 8; bases outside the gene matches: 4. The germline V gene encodes CDR1 LNHNV and CDR2 YYDKDF (reference sequence).

The chain links TRBV11-2 to TRBJ2-3; 7 positions agree with TRBD1. Trimming removed 7 bases from V and 1 base from J; junction bases left unmatched: 5. The CDR3 totals 14 residues. Germline V gene lookup returns CDR1 SGHAT and CDR2 FQNNGV. The CDR3: CASNKGARTDTQYF. In DNA form, the CDR3 reads TGTGCCAGCAACAAGGGGGCTCGCACAGATACGCAGTATTTT.

The rearrangement links TRBV28 to TRBJ2-4, with TRBD2 matching over 7 bases. The ends lost 5 bases at V and 0 bases at J; junction bases unmatched: 7. The germline V gene encodes CDR1 MDHEN and CDR2 SYDVKM. The CDR3 sequence is 16 residues long. Here the CDR3 DNA reads TGTGCCAGCAGTATCCGGGACTACCTAGCCAAAAACATTCAGTACTTC. It encodes CASSIRDYLAKNIQYF.

The gene calls are TRBV5-1 and TRBJ1-1; D unresolved. Germline CDR1 and CDR2: SGHRS and YFSETQ. V was trimmed by 0 bases and J by 1 base, leaving 10 bases between them. The CDR3 is made up of 15 amino acids. CDR3 bases: TGCGCCAGCAGCTTGGCGACAACCGCGAACACTGAAGCTTTCTTT. It codes for CASSLATTANTEAFF.

The chain has TRBV5-5 and TRBJ2-3; 7 bases line up with TRBD1. The CDR3 is 15 residues long. Germline V gene sequence: CDR1 SGHKS, CDR2 YYEKEE (reference sequence). Trimming removed 0 bases from V and 2 bases from J; junction bases left unmatched: 3. Here the CDR3 DNA reads TGTGCCAGCAGCTTGGACAGGGGCCCCACAGATACGCAGTATTTT. This encodes CASSLDRGPTDTQYF.

The chain combines TRBV9 with TRBJ1-2; TRBD1 might be the D (6 bases). Looked up from germline, CDR1 is SGDLS and CDR2 is YYNGEE. This CDR3 region has 13 residues. V was shortened by 0 bases and J by 6 bases, with 9 bases between the two germline ends. The CDR3 nucleotides are TGTGCCAGCAGCGTAGTGACAGGACATGGCTACACCTTC. This encodes CASSVVTGHGYTF.

The rearrangement links TRBV29-1 to TRBJ2-7; D is ambiguous. Per germline, CDR1 SQVTM and CDR2 ANQGSEA. The CDR3 is 11 residues long. Trimming removed 3 bases from V and 2 bases from J, with 5 bases in between. Here the CDR3 reads CSVDSTYEQYF. The CDR3 DNA reads as TGCAGCGTTGATAGTACCTACGAGCAGTACTTC.

The genes are TRBV5-4 and TRBJ1-1; tentatively, D is TRBD1 (5 bases). The germline V and J ends were trimmed by 1 base and 5 bases, with 9 bases remaining between them. Per the germline V gene, CDR1 is SGHNT and CDR2 is YYREEE (reference sequence). The CDR3 contains 13 residues. CDR3 protein: CASSLTGGTEAFF. CDR3 nucleotide sequence: TGTGCCAGCAGCTTGACCGGGGGGACTGAAGCTTTCTTT.